The clone carrying this T cell receptor beta chain turned up a few times. With 6 bases clipped from V and 7 bases from J, the junction kept 13 bases outside the gene matches. CDR3 length equals 16 residues. The germline gives CDR1 SGHTA, CDR2 FQGTGA. TCRdb reprocessed the RT-PCR reads via MiXCR and lists one record per CDR3 protein. Among approximately 700,000 distinct CDR3 sequences listed, about 14% were seen once. This specimen belongs to a study of response to subunit inactivated influenza vaccine. Sample: PBMCs from blood, taken around two weeks before vaccination. The chain uses TRBV7-3 and TRBJ2-3; 10 bases agree with TRBD2. This clonotype was sampled from a man in his fifties or sixties who received an inactivated influenza vaccine. The CDR3 spells CASSHHSGRSANTQYF. The CDR3 nucleotides read TGTGCCAGCAGTCACCATAGCGGGAGGTCGGCAAATACGCAGTATTTT.